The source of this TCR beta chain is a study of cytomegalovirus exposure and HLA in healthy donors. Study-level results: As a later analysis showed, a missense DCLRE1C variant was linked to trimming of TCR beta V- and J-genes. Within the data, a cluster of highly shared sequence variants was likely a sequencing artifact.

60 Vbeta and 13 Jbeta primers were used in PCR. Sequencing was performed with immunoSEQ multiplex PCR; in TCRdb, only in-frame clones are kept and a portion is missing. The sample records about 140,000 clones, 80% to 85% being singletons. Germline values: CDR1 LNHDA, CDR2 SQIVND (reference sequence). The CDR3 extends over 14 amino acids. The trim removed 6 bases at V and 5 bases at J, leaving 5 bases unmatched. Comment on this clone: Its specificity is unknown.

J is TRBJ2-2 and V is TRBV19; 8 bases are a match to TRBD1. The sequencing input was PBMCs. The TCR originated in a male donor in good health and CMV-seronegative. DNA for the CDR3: TGTGCCAGTAGCCTGACAGGGGCGACCGGGGAGCTGTTTTTT. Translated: CASSLTGATGELFF.